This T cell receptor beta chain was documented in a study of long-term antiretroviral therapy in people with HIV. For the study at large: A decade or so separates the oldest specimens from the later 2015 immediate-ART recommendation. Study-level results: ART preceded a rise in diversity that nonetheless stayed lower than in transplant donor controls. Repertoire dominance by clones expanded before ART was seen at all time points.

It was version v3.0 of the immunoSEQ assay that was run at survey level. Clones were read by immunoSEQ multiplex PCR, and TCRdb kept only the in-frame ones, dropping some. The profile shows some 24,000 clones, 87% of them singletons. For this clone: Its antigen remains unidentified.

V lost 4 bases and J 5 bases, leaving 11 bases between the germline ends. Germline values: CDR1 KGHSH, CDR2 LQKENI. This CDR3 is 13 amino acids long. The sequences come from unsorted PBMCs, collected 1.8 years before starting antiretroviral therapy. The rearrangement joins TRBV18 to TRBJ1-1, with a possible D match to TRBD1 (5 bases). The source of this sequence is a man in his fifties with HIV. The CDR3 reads CASSRGGVTEAFF. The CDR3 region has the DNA TGTGCCAGCTCACGGGGGGGTGTTACTGAAGCTTTCTTT.